The T cell receptor (beta chain) under discussion was sequenced for a study of blood T cell repertoires in COVID-19. About the research overall: Specimens from acute and convalescent COVID-19 originated in the United States, Italy and Spain. The cDNA or gDNA used as material had been derived from T cells, B-cell-depleted T cells, or PBMCs.

This CDR3 is built from 17 residues. V was pared by 0 bases and J by 6 bases, with 19 bases between. The germline V gene encodes CDR1 SGHRS and CDR2 YFSETQ. Original methodology: The authors estimated nucleated cell counts from reference gene primer amplification. The data were produced by immunoSEQ multiplex PCR, yet TCRdb's version contains in-frame clones alone and is incomplete. Clonal size and the V and J genes are those of that table, whereas D and trimming came from the DNA. The sample lists roughly 76,000 clones; around 90% were seen once. This TCR came from a woman in her late teens or twenties with acute or convalescent COVID-19. V and J are TRBV5-1 and TRBJ2-1, with D maybe TRBD1 (5 bases). Sequencing input: peripheral blood. The CDR3 reads CASSLAIILKGSNEQFF. The DNA for the CDR3 is TGCGCCAGCAGCTTGGCCATAATTCTTAAGGGGTCCAATGAGCAGTTCTTC.